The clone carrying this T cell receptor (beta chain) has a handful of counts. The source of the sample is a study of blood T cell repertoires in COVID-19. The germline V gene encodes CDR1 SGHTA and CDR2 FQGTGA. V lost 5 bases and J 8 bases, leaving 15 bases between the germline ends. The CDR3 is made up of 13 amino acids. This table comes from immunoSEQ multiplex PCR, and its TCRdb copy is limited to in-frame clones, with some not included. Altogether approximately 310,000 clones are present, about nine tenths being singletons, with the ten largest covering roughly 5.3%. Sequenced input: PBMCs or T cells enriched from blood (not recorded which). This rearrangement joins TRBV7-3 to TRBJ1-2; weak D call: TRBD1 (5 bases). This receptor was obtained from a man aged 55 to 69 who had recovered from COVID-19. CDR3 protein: CASSLGLRRGYTF. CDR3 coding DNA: TGTGCCAGCAGCCTGGGGCTCCGTCGCGGCTACACCTTC.